The clone carrying this T cell receptor (beta chain) was observed a handful of times. MiXCR, run by TCRdb on the 5' RACE reads, gives a single entry per CDR3 protein. The data contain roughly 110,000 distinct CDR3 sequences, over 8.5% of them seen just once; the ten biggest clones take up roughly 7.5%. This record belongs to a study of early T cells in non-severe SARS-CoV-2 infection. Germline CDR1 MDHEN, CDR2 SYDVKM. The CDR3 covers 10 residues. V was shortened by 7 bases and J by 6 bases, with 4 bases between the two germline ends. Sequencing was done on a sample of whole blood. The sequence derives from an adult who was a healthcare worker with PCR-confirmed SARS-CoV-2 infection or an uninfected control (not recorded which). The chain has TRBV28 and TRBJ2-1; D is undetermined. CDR3 amino acids: CASKLNEQFF. For the CDR3, the DNA is TGTGCCAGCAAACTCAATGAGCAGTTCTTC.